This T cell receptor beta chain was identified during a study of T cell responses to AZD1222 COVID-19 vaccine. General observations from the study: Baseline seropositivity characterized only six AZD1222 recipients. Regions 160-218 and 743-854 dominated among vaccine-associated CD4 TCRs spanning spike. Close to half of spike-specific TCRs reportedly recognize unmutated variant regions.

Clones were read by immunoSEQ multiplex PCR, and TCRdb kept only the in-frame ones, dropping some. The sample consists of under 170,000 clones, 75% to 95% of them appearing once. The CDR3 loop spans 14 amino acids. Germline lookup yields CDR1 SGHTA and CDR2 FQGNSA. The V and J ends lost 1 base and 3 bases respectively, with 10 bases between them. A note on this clone: The antigen is unknown.

This material consisted of peripheral blood, taken 28 days after the second AZD1222 dose. The chain recombines TRBV7-2 with TRBJ2-7; D gene unclear. The TCR originated in an adult who received the AZD1222 COVID-19 vaccine. The CDR3 nucleotides are TGTGCCAGCAGCTTAGGTAGTGGCAACTACGAGCAGTACTTC. It translates to CASSLGSGNYEQYF.